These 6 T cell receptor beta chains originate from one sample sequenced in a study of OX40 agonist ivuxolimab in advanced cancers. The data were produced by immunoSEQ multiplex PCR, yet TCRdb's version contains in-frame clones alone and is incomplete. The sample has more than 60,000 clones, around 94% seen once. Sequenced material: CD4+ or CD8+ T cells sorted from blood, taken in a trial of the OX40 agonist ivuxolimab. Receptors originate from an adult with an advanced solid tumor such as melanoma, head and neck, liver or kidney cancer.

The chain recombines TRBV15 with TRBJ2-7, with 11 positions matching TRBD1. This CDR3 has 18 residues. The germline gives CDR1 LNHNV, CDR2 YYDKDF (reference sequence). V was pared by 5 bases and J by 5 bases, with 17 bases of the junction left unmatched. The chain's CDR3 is CATSPVGQGEKLYNEQYF. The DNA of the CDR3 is TGTGCCACCAGCCCCGTGGGACAGGGGGAAAAATTATATAACGAGCAGTACTTC.

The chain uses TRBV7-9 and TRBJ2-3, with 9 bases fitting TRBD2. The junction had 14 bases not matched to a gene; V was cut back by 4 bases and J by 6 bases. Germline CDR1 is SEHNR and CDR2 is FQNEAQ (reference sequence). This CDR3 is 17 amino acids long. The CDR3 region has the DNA TGTGCCAGCAGCTCCCTCTTAGCGGGGGTTTTTCCGGATACGCAGTATTTT. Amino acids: CASSSLLAGVFPDTQYF.

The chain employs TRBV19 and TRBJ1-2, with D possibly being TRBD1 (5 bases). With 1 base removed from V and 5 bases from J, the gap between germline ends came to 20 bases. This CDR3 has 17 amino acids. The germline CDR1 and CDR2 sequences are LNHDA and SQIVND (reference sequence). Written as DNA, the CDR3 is TGTGCCAGTAGTATAGGGGACGCCCGCCGCAGTCGGTATGGCTACACCTTC. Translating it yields CASSIGDARRSRYGYTF. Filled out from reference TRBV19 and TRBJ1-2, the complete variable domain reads DGGITQSPKYLFRKEGQNVTLSCEQNLNHDAMYWYRQDPGQGLRLIYYSQIVNDFQKGDIAEGYSVSREKKESFPLTVTSAQKNPTAFYLCASSIGDARRSRYGYTFGSGTRLTVV.

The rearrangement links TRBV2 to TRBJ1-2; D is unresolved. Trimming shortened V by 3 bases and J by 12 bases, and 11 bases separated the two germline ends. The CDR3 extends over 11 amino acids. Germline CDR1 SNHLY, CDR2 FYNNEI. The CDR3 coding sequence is TGTGCCAGCAGTGATAGGGCTTTTCACACCTTC. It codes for CASSDRAFHTF. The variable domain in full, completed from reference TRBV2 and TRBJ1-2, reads EPEVTQTPSHQVTQMGQEVILRCVPISNHLYFYWYRQILGQKVEFLVSFYNNEISEKSEIFDDQFSVERPDGSNFTLKIRSTKLEDSAMYFCASSDRAFHTFGSGTRLTVV.

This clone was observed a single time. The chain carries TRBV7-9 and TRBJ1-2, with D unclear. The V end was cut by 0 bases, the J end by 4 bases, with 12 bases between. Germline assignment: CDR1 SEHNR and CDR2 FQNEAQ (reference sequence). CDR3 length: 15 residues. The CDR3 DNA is TGTGCCAGCAGCTTAGCGCGGCAACTTTTCTATGGCTACACCTTC. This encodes CASSLARQLFYGYTF.

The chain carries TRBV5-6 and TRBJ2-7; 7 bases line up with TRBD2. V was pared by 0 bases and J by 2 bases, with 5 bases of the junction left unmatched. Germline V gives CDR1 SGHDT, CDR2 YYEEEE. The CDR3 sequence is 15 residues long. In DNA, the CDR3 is TGTGCCAGCAGCTTGGGGGCGGGAGAGACCTACGAGCAGTACTTC. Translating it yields CASSLGAGETYEQYF.